This TCR beta chain is drawn from a study of OX40 agonist ivuxolimab in advanced cancers. In the study overall: Cancers in dose escalation were hepatocellular, melanoma, renal cell and head and neck. Under the entry rules, prior anti-PD-1, anti-PD-L1 or anti-CTLA-4 therapy was allowed, and more than 35% had some.

CDR3 length: 15 amino acids. Germline values: CDR1 GTSNPN, CDR2 SVGIG (reference sequence). The V end was cut by 0 bases, the J end by 5 bases, with 15 bases between. Only one count was recorded for this clone. Its antigen remains unidentified. Study-level findings and limits: The average count of expanded clones was higher among CD8+ T cells than among CD4+. Among the least clonally expanded were partial responders at 0.1-3.0 mg/kg.

Generated by immunoSEQ multiplex PCR, the TCRdb table keeps only in-frame clones and is missing some. This sample has 70,000 or so clones, with nearly 85% found just once. Sequenced material: CD4+ or CD8+ T cells sorted from blood, taken in a trial of the OX40 agonist ivuxolimab. This chain links TRBV30 with TRBJ2-3; D might be TRBD1 or TRBD2, each matching 5 bases. The clonotype comes from an adult with an advanced solid tumor such as melanoma, head and neck, liver or kidney cancer. The CDR3 loop reads CAWSVGSLTGDTQYF. The CDR3 DNA sequence: TGTGCCTGGAGTGTAGGGAGCCTCACAGGAGATACGCAGTATTTT.